This T cell receptor (beta chain) was retrieved from a study of T cells in Graves' hyperthyroidism and ophthalmopathy. Study in general: Upon initial diagnosis and before any treatment, peripheral blood was collected.

Amplification yielded TCR beta CDR3 regions, with RNA transcripts as the source. The HTBI set primed first-round TCR CDR3 RT-PCR. TCRdb re-analysed the multiplex PCR reads in MiXCR, keeping a single row per CDR3 protein. The sample contains around 110,000 distinct CDR3 sequences, 15% to 20% of which appear only once. The definition of stable Graves' hyperthyroidism was no ophthalmopathy progression within 18 months. Broader study findings: Within blood appeared most thyroid clonotypes that had expanded above 0.001.

This clonotype showed up many times. Its target is not known. What was sequenced was blood. This clonotype originated in a woman aged 45-59 years with Graves' hyperthyroidism.

CDR3 coding DNA: TGTGCCAGCAGCTTTTGGGTCCAGGGATACGAGCAGTACTTC. This translates into CASSFWVQGYEQYF. The chain is built from TRBV5-5 and TRBJ2-7; weak D call: TRBD1 (5 bases). This CDR3 region has 14 residues. CDR1 and CDR2 from the germline V gene are SGHKS and YYEKEE (reference sequence). V dropped 2 bases and J dropped 4 bases, with 13 bases sitting between them.